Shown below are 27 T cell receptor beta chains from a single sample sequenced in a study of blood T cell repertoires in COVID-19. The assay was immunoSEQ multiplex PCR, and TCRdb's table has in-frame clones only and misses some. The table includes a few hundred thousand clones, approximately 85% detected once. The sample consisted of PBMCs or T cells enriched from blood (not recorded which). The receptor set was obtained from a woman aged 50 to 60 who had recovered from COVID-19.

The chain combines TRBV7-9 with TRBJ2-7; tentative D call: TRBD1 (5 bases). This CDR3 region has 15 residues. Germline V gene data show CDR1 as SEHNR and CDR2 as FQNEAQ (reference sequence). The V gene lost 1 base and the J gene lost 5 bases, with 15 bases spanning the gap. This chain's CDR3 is CASSLGSTGYDEQYF. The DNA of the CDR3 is TGTGCCAGCAGCTTAGGGTCTACAGGTTACGACGAGCAGTACTTC.

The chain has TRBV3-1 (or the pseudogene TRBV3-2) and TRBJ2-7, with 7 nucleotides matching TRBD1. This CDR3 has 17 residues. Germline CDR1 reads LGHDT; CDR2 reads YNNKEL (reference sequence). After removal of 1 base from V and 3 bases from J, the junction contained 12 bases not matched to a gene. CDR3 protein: CASSQGLRPGGIYEQYF. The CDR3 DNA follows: TGTGCCAGCAGCCAAGGGCTCCGCCCAGGGGGAATCTACGAGCAGTACTTC.

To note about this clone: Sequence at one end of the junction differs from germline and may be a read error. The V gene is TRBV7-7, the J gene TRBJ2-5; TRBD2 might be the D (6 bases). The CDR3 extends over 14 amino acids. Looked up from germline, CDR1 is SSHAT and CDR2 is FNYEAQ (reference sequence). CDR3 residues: CASSPPEGWKTQYF. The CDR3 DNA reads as TGTGCTAGCAGCCCCCCGGAGGGATGGAAGACCCAGTACTTC.

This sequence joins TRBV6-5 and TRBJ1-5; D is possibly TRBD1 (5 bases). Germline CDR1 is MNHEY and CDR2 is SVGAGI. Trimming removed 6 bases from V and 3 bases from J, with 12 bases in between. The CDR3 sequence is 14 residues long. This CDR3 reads CASRTDSFNQPQHF. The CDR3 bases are TGTGCCAGCAGAACAGACAGTTTCAATCAGCCCCAGCATTTT.

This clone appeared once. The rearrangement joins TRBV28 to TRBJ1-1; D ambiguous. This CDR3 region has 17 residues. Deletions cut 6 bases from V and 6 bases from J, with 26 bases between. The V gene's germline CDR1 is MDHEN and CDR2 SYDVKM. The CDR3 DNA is TGTGCCAGCAGCAGAAGGAGGTCAACTGAAAGCCTAGCTGAAGCTTTCTTT. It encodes CASSRRRSTESLAEAFF.

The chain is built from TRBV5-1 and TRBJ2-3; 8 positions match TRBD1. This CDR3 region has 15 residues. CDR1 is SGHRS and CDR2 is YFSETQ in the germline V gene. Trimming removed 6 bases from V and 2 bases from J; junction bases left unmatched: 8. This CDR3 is CASNRDRLSTDTQYF. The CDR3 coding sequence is TGCGCCAGCAACCGGGACAGGCTTTCCACAGATACGCAGTATTTT.

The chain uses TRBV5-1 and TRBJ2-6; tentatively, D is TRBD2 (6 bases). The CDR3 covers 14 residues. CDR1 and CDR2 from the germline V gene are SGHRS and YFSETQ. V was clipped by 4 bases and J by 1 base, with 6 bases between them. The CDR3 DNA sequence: TGCGCCAGCAGCGGGGGGTCTGGGGCCAACGTCCTGACTTTC. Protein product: CASSGGSGANVLTF.

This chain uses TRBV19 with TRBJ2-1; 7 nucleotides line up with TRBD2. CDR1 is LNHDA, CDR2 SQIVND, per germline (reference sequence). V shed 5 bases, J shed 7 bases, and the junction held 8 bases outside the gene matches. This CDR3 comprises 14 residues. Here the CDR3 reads CASSEVGRGNEQFF. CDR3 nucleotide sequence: TGTGCCAGTAGTGAGGTAGGGAGGGGAAATGAGCAGTTCTTC.

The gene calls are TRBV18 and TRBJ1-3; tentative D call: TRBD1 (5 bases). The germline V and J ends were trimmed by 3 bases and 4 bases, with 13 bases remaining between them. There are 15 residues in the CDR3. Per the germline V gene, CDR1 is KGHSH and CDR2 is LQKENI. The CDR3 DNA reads TGTGCCAGCTCACCTACAGGCCGTGGAGGAAACACCATATATTTT. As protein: CASSPTGRGGNTIYF.

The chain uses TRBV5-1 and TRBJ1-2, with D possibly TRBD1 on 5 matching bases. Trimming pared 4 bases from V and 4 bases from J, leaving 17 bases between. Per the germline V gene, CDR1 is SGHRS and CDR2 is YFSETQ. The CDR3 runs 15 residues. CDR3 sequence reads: CASSRPGDGTYGYTF. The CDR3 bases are TGCGCCAGCAGCCGCCCGGGGGATGGGACCTATGGCTACACCTTC.

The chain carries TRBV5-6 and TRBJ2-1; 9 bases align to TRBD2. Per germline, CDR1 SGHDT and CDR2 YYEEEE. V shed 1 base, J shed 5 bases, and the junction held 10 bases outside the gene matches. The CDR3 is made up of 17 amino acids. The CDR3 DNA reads TGTGCCAGCAGCTTGTATTGGCGGGAGGGGCTGGACAATGAGCAGTTCTTC. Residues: CASSLYWREGLDNEQFF.

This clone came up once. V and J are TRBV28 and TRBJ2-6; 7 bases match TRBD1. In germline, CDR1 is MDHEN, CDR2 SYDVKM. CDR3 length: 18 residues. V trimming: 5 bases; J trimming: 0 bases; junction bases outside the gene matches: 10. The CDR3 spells CASSPPGQLISGANVLTF. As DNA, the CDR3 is TGTGCCAGCAGTCCCCCGGGACAGCTTATCTCTGGGGCCAACGTCCTGACTTTC.

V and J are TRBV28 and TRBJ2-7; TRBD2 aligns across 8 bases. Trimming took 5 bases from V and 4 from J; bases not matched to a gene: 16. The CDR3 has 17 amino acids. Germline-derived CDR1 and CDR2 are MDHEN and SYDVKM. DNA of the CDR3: TGTGCCAGCAGTCCCCCGTATAGTAGCGGGAAGGGTTACGAGCAGTACTTC. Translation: CASSPPYSSGKGYEQYF.

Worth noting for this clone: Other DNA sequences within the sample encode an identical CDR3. Here the CDR3 reads CASSQSPGLAGAYEQYF. CDR3 DNA: TGTGCCAGCAGCCAATCCCCCGGACTAGCGGGAGCCTACGAGCAGTACTTC. V is TRBV3-1 (or the pseudogene TRBV3-2) and J is TRBJ2-7; 13 bases map to TRBD2. The CDR3 has 17 amino acids. The V gene end was trimmed by 2 bases and the J gene end by 2 bases; junction bases not matched to a gene: 6. Germline-derived CDR1 and CDR2 are LGHDT and YNNKEL (reference sequence).

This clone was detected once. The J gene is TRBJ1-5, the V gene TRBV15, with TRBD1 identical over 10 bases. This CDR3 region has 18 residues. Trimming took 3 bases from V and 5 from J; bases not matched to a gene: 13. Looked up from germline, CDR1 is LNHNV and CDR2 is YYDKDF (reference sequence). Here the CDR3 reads CATSSFLSGTGVDQPQHF. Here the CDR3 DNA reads TGTGCCACCAGCAGTTTTCTGTCCGGGACAGGGGTAGATCAGCCCCAGCATTTT.

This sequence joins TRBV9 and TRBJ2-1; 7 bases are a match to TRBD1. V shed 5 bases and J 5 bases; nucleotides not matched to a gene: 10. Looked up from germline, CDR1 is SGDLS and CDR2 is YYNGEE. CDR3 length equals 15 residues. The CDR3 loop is CASSVNGQAHNEQFF. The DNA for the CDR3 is TGTGCCAGCAGTGTAAACGGACAGGCCCACAATGAGCAGTTCTTC.

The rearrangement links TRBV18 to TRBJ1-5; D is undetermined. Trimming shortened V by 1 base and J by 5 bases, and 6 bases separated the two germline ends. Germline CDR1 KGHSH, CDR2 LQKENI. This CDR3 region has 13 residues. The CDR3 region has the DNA TGTGCCAGCTCACCACACAGTCATCAGCCCCAGCATTTT. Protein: CASSPHSHQPQHF.

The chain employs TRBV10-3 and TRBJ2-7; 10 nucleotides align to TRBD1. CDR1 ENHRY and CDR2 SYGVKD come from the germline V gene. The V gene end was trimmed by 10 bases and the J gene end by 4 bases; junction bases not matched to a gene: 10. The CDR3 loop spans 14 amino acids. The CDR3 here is CATRGTGESYEQYF. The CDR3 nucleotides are TGTGCCACCCGAGGGACAGGGGAATCTTACGAGCAGTACTTC.

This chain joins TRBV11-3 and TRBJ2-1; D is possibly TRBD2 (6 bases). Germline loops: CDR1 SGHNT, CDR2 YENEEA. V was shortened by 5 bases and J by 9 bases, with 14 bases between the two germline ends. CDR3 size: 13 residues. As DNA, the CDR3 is TGTGCCAGCAGCCCGGAGGGCAGAGGTGAGCAGTTCTTC. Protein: CASSPEGRGEQFF.

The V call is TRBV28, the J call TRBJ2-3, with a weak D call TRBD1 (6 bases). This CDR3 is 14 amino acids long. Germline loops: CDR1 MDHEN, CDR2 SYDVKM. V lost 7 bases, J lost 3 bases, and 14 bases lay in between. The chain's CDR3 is CASIKQGRTDTQYF. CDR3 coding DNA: TGTGCCAGCATAAAACAGGGAAGAACAGATACGCAGTATTTT.

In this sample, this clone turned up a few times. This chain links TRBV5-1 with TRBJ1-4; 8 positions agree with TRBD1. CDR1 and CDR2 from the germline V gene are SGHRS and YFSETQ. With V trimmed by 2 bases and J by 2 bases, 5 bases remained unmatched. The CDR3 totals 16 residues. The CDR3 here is CASSFGTGRTNEKLFF. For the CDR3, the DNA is TGCGCCAGCAGCTTCGGGACAGGCAGGACTAATGAAAAACTGTTTTTT.

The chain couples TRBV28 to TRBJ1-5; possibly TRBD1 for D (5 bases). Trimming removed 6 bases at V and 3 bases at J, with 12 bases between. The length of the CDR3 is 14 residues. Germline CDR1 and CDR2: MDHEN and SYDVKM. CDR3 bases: TGTGCCAGCAGACCCCAGGACATCAATCAGCCCCAGCATTTT. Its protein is CASRPQDINQPQHF.

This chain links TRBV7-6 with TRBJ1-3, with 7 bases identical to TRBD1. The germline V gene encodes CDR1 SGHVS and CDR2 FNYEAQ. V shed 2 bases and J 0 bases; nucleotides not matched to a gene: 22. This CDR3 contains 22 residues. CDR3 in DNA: TGTGCCAGCAGCTTACGCCCACGGGACAGCGTTAGACTATCCTACTCTGGAAACACCATATATTTT. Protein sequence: CASSLRPRDSVRLSYSGNTIYF.

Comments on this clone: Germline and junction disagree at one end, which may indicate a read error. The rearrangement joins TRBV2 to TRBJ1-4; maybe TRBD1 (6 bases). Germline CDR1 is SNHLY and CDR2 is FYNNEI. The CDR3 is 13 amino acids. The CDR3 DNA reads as TGTGCCAGCAGCCCAGCCCCCCACACAGGGTGTCCTTTT. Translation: CASSPAPHTGCPF.

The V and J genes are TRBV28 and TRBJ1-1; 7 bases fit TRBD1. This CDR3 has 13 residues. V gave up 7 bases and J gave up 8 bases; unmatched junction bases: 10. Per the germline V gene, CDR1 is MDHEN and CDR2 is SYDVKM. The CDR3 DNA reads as TGTGCCAGCAAGATCGACAGGGCATCCGAAGCTTTCTTT. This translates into CASKIDRASEAFF.

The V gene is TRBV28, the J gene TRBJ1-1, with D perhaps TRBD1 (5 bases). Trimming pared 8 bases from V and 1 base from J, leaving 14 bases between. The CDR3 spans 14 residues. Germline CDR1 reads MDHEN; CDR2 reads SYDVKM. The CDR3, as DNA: TGTGCCAGCCAGACGGGGGTGCAGAACACTGAAGCTTTCTTT. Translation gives CASQTGVQNTEAFF. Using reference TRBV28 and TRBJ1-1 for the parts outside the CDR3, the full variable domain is DVKVTQSSRYLVKRTGEKVFLECVQDMDHENMFWYRQDPGLGLRLIYFSYDVKMKEKGDIPEGYSVSREKKERFSLILESASTNQTSMYLCASQTGVQNTEAFFGQGTRLTVV.

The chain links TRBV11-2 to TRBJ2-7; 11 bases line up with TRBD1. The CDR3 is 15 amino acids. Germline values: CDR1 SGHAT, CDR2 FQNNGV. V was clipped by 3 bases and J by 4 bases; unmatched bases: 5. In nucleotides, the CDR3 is TGTGCCAGCAGCTTTTCCCGGGACAGGGGGTACGAGCAGTACTTC. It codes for CASSFSRDRGYEQYF. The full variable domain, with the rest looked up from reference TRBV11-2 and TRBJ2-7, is EAGVAQSPRYKIIEKRQSVAFWCNPISGHATLYWYQQILGQGPKLLIQFQNNGVVDDSQLPKDRFSAERLKGVDSTLKIQPAKLEDSAVYLCASSFSRDRGYEQYFGPGTRLTVT.